This entry describes one T cell receptor beta chain. The antigen remains unidentified. Trimming shortened V by 0 bases and J by 5 bases, and 16 bases separated the two germline ends. There are 16 residues in the CDR3. Germline V gene data show CDR1 as SGHAT and CDR2 as FQNNGV. The sample originates from a study of molecular identifiers for immune sequencing clone quantification. TCRdb redid the calling of the PCR reads with MiXCR, one entry per CDR3 protein. The repertoire holds about 510,000 distinct CDR3 sequences, with about a quarter as singletons. Findings and caveats of the study: Even with some 920,000 naive cells present, spiked Jurkat TCR RNA from one cell was reportedly detectable.

Material: naive CD8+ T cells from blood, with Jurkat cell RNA spiked in. Subset denoted: FACS-sorted CD8+CD4-CCR7+CD45RA+ naive T cells. This TCR derives from a human donor in good health. Some libraries in this study had Jurkat cell RNA spiked in. The chain combines TRBV11-2 with TRBJ2-5, with D possibly being TRBD1 (6 bases). The CDR3 DNA reads as TGTGCCAGCAGCTTAGACGCCGGGACAAATTATGAGACCCAGTACTTC. The encoded protein is CASSLDAGTNYETQYF.